The clone carrying this T cell receptor (beta chain) was detected ten times or more. Its antigen is not known. Germline V gene lookup returns CDR1 SGHAT and CDR2 FQNNGV. The CDR3 runs to 13 residues. Losses at the gene ends were 5 bases for V and 7 bases for J; bases not matched to a gene: 6. TCRdb ran MiXCR on the reads and lists one entry per CDR3 protein. The sample lists fewer than 550,000 distinct CDR3 sequences; about 11% were seen once. This specimen comes from a study of T cell repertoires in cytomegalovirus infection. Study-wide background: Evidence of both CMV infection and a matching HLA type came from public TCR beta signatures.

The study's findings and limits: Predominance within the ex vivo response was attributable to HLA-C-restricted CMV-specific TCR beta clonotypes.

The sequenced material came from PBMCs. V is TRBV11-2 and J is TRBJ1-2, with 8 bases identical to TRBD1. This clonotype originated in a human donor in good health (CMV status not recorded). Some clones in this sample may be carry-over from other donors' samples. CDR3 amino acids: CASSQGAAGGYTF. The CDR3 DNA follows: TGTGCCAGCAGCCAGGGGGCGGCCGGTGGCTACACCTTC.